Below are 9 T cell receptor beta chains sequenced from a single sample in a study of cytomegalovirus exposure and HLA in healthy donors. The data were produced by immunoSEQ multiplex PCR, yet TCRdb's version contains in-frame clones alone and is incomplete. The table shows about 140,000 clones, with around 86% occurring only once. The specimen was PBMCs. These receptors all come from a man younger than 35 in good health and CMV-seropositive.

The V call is TRBV27, the J call TRBJ2-2, with unresolved D. Germline CDR1 is MNHEY and CDR2 is SMNVEV (reference sequence). Trimming shortened V by 7 bases and J by 5 bases, and 14 bases separated the two germline ends. The CDR3 sequence is 14 residues long. CDR3 coding DNA: TGTGCCAGCATGAGGATATGGCTTACCGGGGAGCTGTTTTTT. It codes for CASMRIWLTGELFF.

The CDR3 nucleotides are TGTGCCAGCATTAGCAACACGGGGGGCACAGATACGCAGTATTTT. Translated, it gives CASISNTGGTDTQYF. This rearrangement joins TRBV6-1 to TRBJ2-3; D may be TRBD2 (6 bases). Germline V gene lookup returns CDR1 MNHNS and CDR2 SASEGT. V was shortened by 7 bases and J by 1 base, with 15 bases between the two germline ends. The CDR3 contains 15 residues.

This sequence joins TRBV6-1 and TRBJ1-2, with D possibly matching TRBD1 (5 bases). Germline CDR1 reads MNHNS; CDR2 reads SASEGT. The CDR3 runs 13 residues. The V end lost 6 bases, the J end lost 3 bases, and 11 bases lay between the germline ends. In DNA, the CDR3 is TGTGCCAGCAGCACCACAGGCGACTATGGCTACACCTTC. Translated, it gives CASSTTGDYGYTF.

The chain joins TRBV2 to TRBJ2-1; 7 positions agree with TRBD2. The V and J ends lost 7 bases and 10 bases, in that order; junction bases with no gene match: 10. Germline CDR1 and CDR2: SNHLY and FYNNEI. This CDR3 region has 13 residues. The DNA of the CDR3 is TGTGCCAGCACCAGCGGGGAGTTTAGGGAGCAGTTCTTC. The encoded protein is CASTSGEFREQFF.

V gene TRBV9 combines with J gene TRBJ1-2, with TRBD1 matching over 8 bases. CDR3 size: 14 residues. J lost 2 bases, V lost 3 bases, and 3 bases had no gene match. From germline, CDR1 is SGDLS and CDR2 YYNGEE. CDR3 protein: CASSERTGNYGYTF. CDR3 DNA: TGTGCCAGCAGCGAGAGGACAGGGAACTATGGCTACACCTTC.

This chain uses TRBV2 with TRBJ2-7, with D hard to call. V was clipped by 7 bases and J by 3 bases, with 7 bases between them. Looked up from germline, CDR1 is SNHLY and CDR2 is FYNNEI. CDR3 length equals 11 residues. The CDR3 nucleotides are TGTGCCAGCACCGCAGGCTACGAGCAGTACTTC. Translation gives CASTAGYEQYF.

This clone turned up a few times. This chain joins TRBV18 and TRBJ2-4, with a possible D match to TRBD2 (6 bases). Germline V gene sequence: CDR1 KGHSH, CDR2 LQKENI. The CDR3 has 13 residues. Trimming left V 6 bases short and J 4 bases short, with 10 bases between. Here the CDR3 reads CASSRDSKNIQYF. Here the CDR3 DNA reads TGTGCCAGCTCTAGGGACTCTAAAAACATTCAGTACTTC. The variable domain in full, completed from reference TRBV18 and TRBJ2-4, reads NAGVMQNPRHLVRRRGQEARLRCSPMKGHSHVYWYRQLPEEGLKFMVYLQKENIIDESGMPKERFSAEFPKEGPSILRIQQVVRGDSAAYFCASSRDSKNIQYFGAGTRLSVL.

This clone was seen a single time. The CDR3 nucleotides read TGTGCCAGCAGAGGGTACAGGGATAACACCGGGGAGCTGTTTTTT. It translates to CASRGYRDNTGELFF. V usage is TRBV9 and J usage is TRBJ2-2, with D possibly matching TRBD1 (6 bases). Per germline, CDR1 SGDLS and CDR2 YYNGEE. Deletions cut 5 bases from V and 2 bases from J, with 13 bases between. There are 15 residues in the CDR3.

This clone was seen only a few times. V gene TRBV11-3 combines with J gene TRBJ2-1, with D perhaps TRBD2 (6 bases). This CDR3 spans 19 amino acids. Trimming stripped 7 bases from V and 5 bases from J, with 30 bases between. Looked up from germline, CDR1 is SGHNT and CDR2 is YENEEA. CDR3 in amino acids: CASNPLGARVEGLNNEQFF. The CDR3 nucleotides are TGTGCCAGCAATCCTTTGGGCGCCCGAGTGGAGGGACTCAACAATGAGCAGTTCTTC. Variable domain in full (rest from reference TRBV11-3 and TRBJ2-1): EAGVVQSPRYKIIEKKQPVAFWCNPISGHNTLYWYLQNLGQGPELLIRYENEEAVDDSQLPKDRFSAERLKGVDSTLKIQPAELGDSAVYLCASNPLGARVEGLNNEQFFGPGTRLTVL.